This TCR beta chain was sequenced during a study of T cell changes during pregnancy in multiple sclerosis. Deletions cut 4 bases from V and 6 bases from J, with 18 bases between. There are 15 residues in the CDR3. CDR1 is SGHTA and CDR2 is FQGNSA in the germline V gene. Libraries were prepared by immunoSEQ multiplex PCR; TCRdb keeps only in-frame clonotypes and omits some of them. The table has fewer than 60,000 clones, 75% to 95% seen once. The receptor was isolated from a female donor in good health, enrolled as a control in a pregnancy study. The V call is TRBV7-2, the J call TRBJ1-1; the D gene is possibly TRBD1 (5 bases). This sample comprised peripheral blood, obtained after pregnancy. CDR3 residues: CASSSGGEVWSEAFF. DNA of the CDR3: TGTGCCAGCAGCTCGGGGGGGGAGGTTTGGTCTGAAGCTTTCTTT.